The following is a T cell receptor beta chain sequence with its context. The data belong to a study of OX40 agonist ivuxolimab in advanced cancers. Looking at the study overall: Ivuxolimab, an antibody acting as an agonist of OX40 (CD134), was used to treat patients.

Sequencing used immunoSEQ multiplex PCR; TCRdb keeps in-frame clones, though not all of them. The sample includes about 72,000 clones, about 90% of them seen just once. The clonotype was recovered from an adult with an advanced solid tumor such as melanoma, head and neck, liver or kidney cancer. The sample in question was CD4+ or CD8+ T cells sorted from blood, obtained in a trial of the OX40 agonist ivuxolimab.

The CDR3 bases are TGTGCCAGCAGTTACGACAGGCGCATGAACACTGAAGCTTTCTTT. It yields the protein CASSYDRRMNTEAFF. The chain links TRBV6-5 to TRBJ1-1, with D maybe TRBD1 (6 bases). CDR3 length: 15 amino acids. With 2 bases removed from V and 0 bases from J, the gap between germline ends came to 10 bases. Germline-derived CDR1 and CDR2 are MNHEY and SVGAGI.